The 19 T cell receptor beta chains reported below all come from one sample, sequenced in a study of cytomegalovirus exposure and HLA in healthy donors (dated by TCRdb to about 2017). The library was obtained by the immunoSEQ multiplex PCR assay. For the multiplex PCR, a mixture combining 60 forward primers for TCR Vbeta segments and 13 reverse primers for TCR Jbeta segments was used. In its TCRdb copy, this immuneACCESS table keeps in-frame sequences only and misses some clones. Where compared with another copy, unresolved V genes explain less than half of these, and the others have no known cause. The sample table records about 82,000 clones; about 9.5% of these occur just once. Of the sample, approximately 25% falls within the top ten clones. Input material: PBMCs. These receptors all stem from a man aged 55-75 years in good health and CMV-seropositive.

V and J are TRBV9 and TRBJ2-1; no firm D call. The CDR3 sequence is 16 residues long. The germline V gene has CDR1 SGDLS and CDR2 YYNGEE. With 3 bases removed from V and 0 bases from J, the gap between germline ends came to 13 bases. CDR3 in DNA: TGTGCCAGCAGCGGTAAAATACAAAGCTCCTACAATGAGCAGTTCTTC. Translation gives CASSGKIQSSYNEQFF.

This clone was observed many times. Other DNA sequences within the sample encode an identical CDR3. This sequence joins TRBV2 and TRBJ2-7; a possible D gene is TRBD1 (6 bases). The CDR3 loop spans 16 amino acids. CDR1 is SNHLY and CDR2 is FYNNEI in the germline V gene. The CDR3 protein is CDSSEAEGTQRYEKYV. The CDR3 coding sequence is TGTGACAGCAGTGAAGCGGAAGGGACACAACGATACGAGAAGTACGTA.

The rearrangement joins TRBV4-1 to TRBJ2-1, with 7 nucleotides matching TRBD1. This CDR3 region has 13 residues. Per the germline V gene, CDR1 is MGHRA and CDR2 is YSYEKL. With 6 bases clipped from V and 10 bases from J, the junction kept 9 bases outside the gene matches. Here the CDR3 DNA reads TGCGCCAGCAGTCGACAGGGTGGGGAGGAGCAGTTCTTC. It translates to CASSRQGGEEQFF.

This rearrangement joins TRBV6-5 to TRBJ2-5; tentatively, D is TRBD1 (5 bases). Per germline, CDR1 MNHEY and CDR2 SVGAGI. Trimming took off 4 bases at V and 4 bases at J, with 10 bases between the two ends. This CDR3 region has 13 residues. CDR3 coding DNA: TGTGCCAGCAGTTCAGGGTTTAGAGAGACCCAGTACTTC. It codes for CASSSGFRETQYF.

This chain links TRBV28 with TRBJ2-1; D may be TRBD2 (5 bases). V gave up 6 bases and J gave up 0 bases, with 18 bases separating them. The CDR3 has 17 amino acids. CDR1 is MDHEN and CDR2 is SYDVKM in the germline V gene. The CDR3 region is CASRGTGTQVSYNEQFF. The CDR3 DNA sequence: TGTGCCAGCAGAGGCACGGGAACCCAAGTCTCCTACAATGAGCAGTTCTTC.

This clone was counted a few times. This CDR3 reads CASSLIAGGEQYF. The CDR3 nucleotides are TGTGCCAGCAGTTTAATCGCAGGGGGCGAGCAGTACTTC. This chain uses TRBV28 with TRBJ2-7, with 7 bases lining up with TRBD1. This CDR3 spans 13 amino acids. The germline V gene has CDR1 MDHEN and CDR2 SYDVKM. Trimming took 2 bases from V and 6 from J; bases not matched to a gene: 4.

The J gene is TRBJ1-1, the V gene TRBV20-1; TRBD1 is a possible D gene (5 bases). Trimming stripped 8 bases from V and 0 bases from J, with 7 bases between. The CDR3 runs to 11 residues. Looked up from germline, CDR1 is DFQATT and CDR2 is SNEGSKA (reference sequence). Here the CDR3 DNA reads TGCAGTCGGGGGATGAACACTGAAGCTTTCTTT. Protein product: CSRGMNTEAFF.

The chain uses TRBV7-6 and TRBJ1-2; 8 bases are a match to TRBD1. This CDR3 comprises 13 residues. V shed 4 bases and J 8 bases; nucleotides not matched to a gene: 6. CDR1 SGHVS and CDR2 FNYEAQ come from the germline V gene. The DNA for the CDR3 is TGTGCCAGCAGCTATCAGGGGGCGAAGGGCTACACCTTC. It encodes CASSYQGAKGYTF.

The chain combines TRBV28 with TRBJ1-5; 8 bases match TRBD1. This CDR3 is built from 13 residues. J gave up 8 bases and V 6 bases, and 6 bases lay outside the gene matches. Looked up from germline, CDR1 is MDHEN and CDR2 is SYDVKM. This chain's CDR3 is CASRTGDWEPQHF. CDR3 in DNA: TGTGCCAGCAGGACAGGGGATTGGGAGCCCCAGCATTTT.

The chain links TRBV5-1 to TRBJ2-7; 8 bases fit TRBD1. This CDR3 spans 15 amino acids. V trimming: 2 bases; J trimming: 6 bases; junction bases outside the gene matches: 10. CDR1 and CDR2 (germline): SGHRS, YFSETQ. CDR3 loop: CASSFLGTGSIEQYF. The DNA for the CDR3 is TGCGCCAGCAGCTTTCTGGGGACAGGATCGATCGAGCAGTACTTC.

The chain is built from TRBV21-1 and TRBJ2-1; no check of the table's D call, TRBD2, against the DNA was made. TRBV21-1 is assigned pseudogene status. The CDR3 is 11 amino acids. The CDR3 here is CASRSLNEQFF. CDR3 in DNA: TGTGCCAGCAGATCTCTTAATGAGCAGTTCTTC.

This clone was detected a few times. This chain joins TRBV7-8 and TRBJ1-2; D might be TRBD1 (5 bases). Trimming removed 5 bases from V and 7 bases from J, with 14 bases in between. CDR1 is SGHVS and CDR2 is FQNEAQ in the germline V gene. CDR3 length equals 13 residues. This CDR3 reads CASSRQSSSGYTF. The CDR3 coding sequence is TGTGCCAGCAGCCGACAGAGTTCCTCTGGCTACACCTTC.

There are a few counts of this clone. This chain connects TRBV19 to TRBJ2-3; TRBD2 matches at 8 bases. The V and J ends lost 1 base and 7 bases, in that order; junction bases with no gene match: 7. The CDR3 is 15 residues long. CDR1 is LNHDA, CDR2 SQIVND, per germline (reference sequence). CDR3 nucleotide sequence: TGTGCCAGTAGTATAGCGGGAGGGCCTAGCCATACGCAGTATTTT. This translates into CASSIAGGPSHTQYF.

This clone has more than one count but fewer than ten. For the CDR3, the DNA is TGTGCCAGCAGCGCCCCGTCGACAGGGGTTGAGACCCAGTACTTC. Amino acid sequence: CASSAPSTGVETQYF. The chain carries TRBV7-3 and TRBJ2-5; 8 bases align to TRBD1. CDR3 length: 15 residues. Germline CDR1 and CDR2: SGHTA and FQGTGA. V dropped 5 bases and J dropped 5; count of bases not matched to a gene: 10.

This clone was picked up a small number of times. This chain links TRBV6-1 with TRBJ2-5, with a tentative D call TRBD1 (5 bases). V lost 1 base to trimming and J lost 3 bases, with 6 bases between them. The CDR3 sequence is 13 residues long. Germline loops: CDR1 MNHNS, CDR2 SASEGT. The DNA for the CDR3 is TGTGCCAGCAGTGAAGGCAGGGAAGAGACCCAGTACTTC. This sequence encodes CASSEGREETQYF.

J is TRBJ1-1 and V is TRBV29-1, with D perhaps matching TRBD1 (6 bases). Germline CDR1 and CDR2: SQVTM and ANQGSEA. Trimming cost V 7 bases and J 8 bases, with 17 bases left between them. The length of the CDR3 is 12 residues. CDR3 amino acids: CSALRGAREAFF. The CDR3 region has the DNA TGCAGCGCCCTCCGGGGGGCGCGAGAAGCTTTCTTT.

The rearrangement joins TRBV5-1 to TRBJ1-5; D call uncertain. This CDR3 has 16 residues. With 0 bases removed from V and 3 bases from J, the gap between germline ends came to 13 bases. Germline-derived CDR1 and CDR2 are SGHRS and YFSETQ. CDR3 sequence (DNA): TGCGCCAGCAGCTTGGGGGCCCTGAGGGACAATCAGCCCCAGCATTTT. It codes for CASSLGALRDNQPQHF.

The chain is built from TRBV30 and TRBJ1-5; no firm D call. Germline-derived CDR1 and CDR2 are GTSNPN and SVGIG (reference sequence). Trimming removed 0 bases at V and 6 bases at J, with 12 bases between. The CDR3 is 14 amino acids. The CDR3 nucleotides read TGTGCCTGGAGTGTAACCGGGGATCCTCAGCCCCAGCATTTT. Its protein is CAWSVTGDPQPQHF.

At least ten counts were recorded for this clone. The rearrangement joins TRBV4-2 to TRBJ2-3; TRBD2 matches 8 bases. Germline lookup yields CDR1 LGHNA and CDR2 YNFKEQ. V gave up 3 bases and J gave up 1 base; unmatched junction bases: 6. There are 16 residues in the CDR3. For the CDR3, the DNA is TGTGCCAGCAGCCAGGGAGCGGGGGTTCGCACAGATACGCAGTATTTT. Amino acid sequence: CASSQGAGVRTDTQYF.